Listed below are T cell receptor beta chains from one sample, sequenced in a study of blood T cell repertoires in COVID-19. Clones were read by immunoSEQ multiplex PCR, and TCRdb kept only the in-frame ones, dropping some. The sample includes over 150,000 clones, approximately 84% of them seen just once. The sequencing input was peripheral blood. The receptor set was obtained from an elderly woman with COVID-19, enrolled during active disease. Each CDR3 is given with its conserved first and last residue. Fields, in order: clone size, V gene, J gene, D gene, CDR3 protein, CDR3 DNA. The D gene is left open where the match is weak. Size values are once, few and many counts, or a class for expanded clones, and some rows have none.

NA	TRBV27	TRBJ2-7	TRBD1	CASSLSGRWQGASYEQYF	TGTGCCAGCAGTTTATCGGGCAGGTGGCAGGGGGCTTCCTACGAGCAGTACTTC
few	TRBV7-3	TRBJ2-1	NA	CASSANSGLEQFF	TGTGCCAGCAGTGCCAATAGCGGTCTCGAGCAGTTCTTC
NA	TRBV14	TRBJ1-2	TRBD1	CASSHGQGALLWSYTF	TGTGCCAGCAGCCATGGACAGGGGGCGCTTCTTTGGAGCTACACCTTC
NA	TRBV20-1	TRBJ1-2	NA	CSASGYGYTF	TGCAGTGCTAGCGGCTATGGCTACACCTTC
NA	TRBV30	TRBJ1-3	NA	CAWGRVPGNTIYF	TGTGCCTGGGGGAGGGTCCCCGGAAACACCATATATTTT
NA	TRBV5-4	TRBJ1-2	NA	CASSYPGHSHLAF	TGTGCCAGCAGCTACCCGGGACACTCCCACTTGGCCTTC
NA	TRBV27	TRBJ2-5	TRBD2	CASSRLAQETQYF	TGTGCCAGCAGTCGACTAGCTCAAGAGACCCAGTACTTC
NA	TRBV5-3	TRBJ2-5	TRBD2	CARSPGVAGYLPETQYF	TGTGCCAGAAGCCCCGGAGTAGCGGGGTACCTCCCCGAGACCCAGTACTTC
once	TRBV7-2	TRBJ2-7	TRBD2	CASSLGSGGAPYEQYF	TGTGCCAGCAGCTTAGGAAGCGGGGGGGCCCCGTACGAGCAGTACTTC
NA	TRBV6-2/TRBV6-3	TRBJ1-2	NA	CASSLQGWANYGYTF	TGTGCCAGCAGTCTACAGGGCTGGGCTAACTATGGCTACACCTTC
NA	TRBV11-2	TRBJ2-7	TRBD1	CASRNRDRTYEQYF	TGTGCCAGCAGAAACCGGGACAGAACCTACGAGCAGTACTTC